This T cell receptor beta chain was documented in a study of T cell repertoires in cytomegalovirus infection. Comment on this clonotype: Its matching antigen is unknown.

Findings of the study overall: HLA-C-restricted CMV-specific TCR beta clonotypes were dominant in the ex vivo response.

TCRdb reprocessed the reads with MiXCR, giving one entry per CDR3 protein. The table records some 680,000 distinct CDR3 sequences, roughly 35% of them present only once. The TCR comes from a human donor in good health (CMV status not recorded). Some clones in this sample may be carry-over from other donors' samples. Sequenced: PBMCs.

The CDR3 DNA is TGTGCCAGTACCCGATCCTCGGGACAGGGCCCGAACACCGGGGAGCTGTTTTTT. It specifies CASTRSSGQGPNTGELFF. The rearrangement links TRBV28 to TRBJ2-2; 9 nucleotides align to TRBD1. The CDR3 is 18 amino acids. Per germline, CDR1 MDHEN and CDR2 SYDVKM. V shed 9 bases and J 0 bases; nucleotides not matched to a gene: 14.